Listed below are T cell receptor beta chains from one sample, sequenced in a study of OX40 agonist ivuxolimab in advanced cancers. TCRdb keeps only in-frame clones here, not all; method: immunoSEQ multiplex PCR. The repertoire has roughly 62,000 clones, approximately 86% of them found once; the top ten carry 0.88%. This specimen consisted of CD4+ or CD8+ T cells sorted from blood, obtained in a trial of the OX40 agonist ivuxolimab. All receptors come from an adult with an advanced solid tumor such as melanoma, head and neck, liver or kidney cancer. CDR3s include the opening cysteine and the closing phenylalanine or tryptophan. The D gene is left open where the match is weak. Rows may omit the clone size; those that give it use once, few, many or a size class.

>TRBD1|.|TRBJ1-4|15|TRBV7-9
TGTGCCAGCAGCTTAACCGGGACAGCTAATGAAAAACTGTTTTTT
CASSLTGTANEKLFF
>.|.|TRBJ2-3|16|TRBV11-2
TGTGCCAGCAGCCCGTTTCTAGGGCTAGGGGCAGATACGCAGTATTTT
CASSPFLGLGADTQYF
>.|.|TRBJ1-1|14|TRBV7-8
TGTGCCAGCAGCTTAGATCGGGGGAACACTGAAGCTTTCTTT
CASSLDRGNTEAFF
>.|few|TRBJ2-2|12|TRBV27
TGTGCCAGCAGCTCGAACACCGGGGAGCTGTTTTTT
CASSSNTGELFF
>.|.|TRBJ2-3|13|TRBV7-3
TGTGCCAGCAGCTTAATGGCGGCAGATACGCAGTATTTT
CASSLMAADTQYF
>.|.|TRBJ2-2|11|TRBV20-1
TGCAGTGCAGGGGAAACCGGGGAGCTGTTTTTT
CSAGETGELFF
>.|.|TRBJ1-4|13|TRBV28
TGTGCCACCGAGGGTTCCCCTAATGAAAAACTGTTTTTT
CATEGSPNEKLFF
>TRBD1|.|TRBJ2-5|15|TRBV7-2
TGTGCCAGCAGCTTAGGACAGGGACGGGAAGAGACCCAGTACTTC
CASSLGQGREETQYF
>TRBD2|.|TRBJ2-1|16|TRBV28
TGTGCCAGCAGCCGACTAGCGGGGGCCCCCTACAATGAGCAGTTCTTC
CASSRLAGAPYNEQFF
>TRBD2|.|TRBJ2-3|16|TRBV18
TGTGCCAGCTCACCACGTTATAGCGGGAGCACAGATACGCAGTATTTT
CASSPRYSGSTDTQYF
>.|once|TRBJ1-2|14|TRBV11-2
TGTGCCAGCAGCTTAGAGGCGGGCGTGGGTGGCTACACCTTC
CASSLEAGVGGYTF
>.|.|TRBJ2-5|13|TRBV29-1
TGCAGCGTTACCACTGGGGGCCAAGAGACCCAGTACTTC
CSVTTGGQETQYF
>.|.|TRBJ2-3|16|TRBV6-5
TGTGCCAGCAGTTACTCGATGGCGGTGAACACAGATACGCAGTATTTT
CASSYSMAVNTDTQYF
>.|.|TRBJ2-3|16|TRBV4-2
TGTGCCAGCAGCCAAGAACGAGCGGGTGGGACAGATACGCAGTATTTT
CASSQERAGGTDTQYF
>.|.|TRBJ2-3|14|TRBV19
TGTGCCAGTAGTATATCGGGGTTCGCAGATACGCAGTATTTT
CASSISGFADTQYF
>.|.|TRBJ1-5|16|TRBV19
TGTGCCAGTAGTATAATGGGAGGTTTTAGCAATCAGCCCCAGCATTTT
CASSIMGGFSNQPQHF
>TRBD1|.|TRBJ2-1|13|TRBV6-6
TGTGCCAGCAGTTATAGCAGGGGGTATGAGCAGTTCTTC
CASSYSRGYEQFF
>.|.|TRBJ1-3|15|TRBV10-3
TGTGCCATCAGTAGAGGGGCAAACTCTGGAAACACCATATATTTT
CAISRGANSGNTIYF
>.|.|TRBJ2-1|11|TRBV7-8
TGTGCCAGCAGCTTTTTGGTGGAGCAGTTCTTC
CASSFLVEQFF
>.|.|TRBJ1-5|12|TRBV15
TGTGCCACCAGCAGAATGGAACAGCCCCAGCATTTT
CATSRMEQPQHF
>TRBD2|.|TRBJ2-7|16|TRBV28
TGTGCCAGCAGTCCCGGGGGAGCGGGAGGTCGGTACGAGCAGTACTTC
CASSPGGAGGRYEQYF
>.|.|TRBJ1-2|14|TRBV6-6
TGTGCCAGCAGTTACTCGACGGGTGGCTATGGCTACACCTTC
CASSYSTGGYGYTF
>.|.|TRBJ2-5|14|TRBV5-5
TGTGCCAGCAGCTCCGGAATTTGGGAAGAGACCCAGTACTTC
CASSSGIWEETQYF
>.|.|TRBJ2-1|14|TRBV14
TGTGCCAGCAGCCAAGATCTAGGGGGGAGTTCTCAGTTCTTC
CASSQDLGGSSQFF
>.|.|TRBJ1-6|13|TRBV6-6
TGTGCCAGCCAACGGGATGGGGGTTCACCCCTCCACTTT
CASQRDGGSPLHF
>.|few|TRBJ2-1|12|TRBV28
TGTGCCAGCAGTTTAAGATACAATGAGCAGTTCTTC
CASSLRYNEQFF
>.|.|TRBJ2-1|14|TRBV7-8
TGTGCCAGCAGCTACGGTAGCTCCTACAATGAGCAGTTCTTC
CASSYGSSYNEQFF
>.|.|TRBJ2-7|15|TRBV7-8
TGTGCCAGCAGCTTAGAATCCCGACAGTCCAACGAGCAGTACTTC
CASSLESRQSNEQYF
>TRBD1|.|TRBJ1-4|17|TRBV5-1
TGCGCCAGCAGCTTGGGGTCGACAGGGGGAAGCGCCGAAAAACTGTTTTTT
CASSLGSTGGSAEKLFF
>TRBD1|.|TRBJ2-5|16|TRBV6-5
TGTGCCAGCAGTTACAAGTCCGGGACAGCTCAAGAGACCCAGTACTTC
CASSYKSGTAQETQYF
>.|once|TRBJ1-1|15|TRBV9
TGTGCCAGCAGCGTAGGCGGCAGGGCGAACACTGAAGCTTTCTTT
CASSVGGRANTEAFF
>.|.|TRBJ2-5|13|TRBV7-3
TGTGCCAGCAGCTCTGGGGCCGACCGGACCCAGTACTTC
CASSSGADRTQYF
>TRBD1|.|TRBJ2-7|14|TRBV25-1
TGTGCCAGCAGCCCGGGACAGGGGTTCTACGAGCAGTACTTC
CASSPGQGFYEQYF
>TRBD2|.|TRBJ2-7|14|TRBV9
TGTGCCAGCAGCGGCGGCCGGGGGGAGTACGAGCAGTACTTC
CASSGGRGEYEQYF
>.|once|TRBJ1-6|15|TRBV6-5
TGTGCCAGCAGTTACTTACAGGGCGGGGATTCACCCCTCCACTTT
CASSYLQGGDSPLHF
>.|.|TRBJ1-2|15|TRBV9
TGTGCCAGCAGCCCCCGGGACATAAATAACTATGGCTACACCTTC
CASSPRDINNYGYTF
>.|.|TRBJ2-2|14|TRBV5-1
TGCGCCAGCACCTTTAACACGGACACCGGGGAGCTGTTTTTT
CASTFNTDTGELFF
>.|.|TRBJ2-7|14|TRBV2
TGTGCCAGCAGGGGTGACTCGCGCGGGTACGAGCAGTACTTC
CASRGDSRGYEQYF
>.|once|TRBJ2-2|13|TRBV4-2
TGTGCCAGCAGCCAAAACACAGCGGGGGAGCTGTTTTTT
CASSQNTAGELFF
>.|.|TRBJ2-4|13|TRBV6-5
TGTGCCAGCAGTTCCTCCGCGGCTGCCATTCAGTACTTC
CASSSSAAAIQYF
>.|.|TRBJ2-3|11|TRBV14
TGTGCCAGCAGCCAGGGGGGTCCGCAGTATTTT
CASSQGGPQYF
>.|.|TRBJ1-6|16|TRBV11-2
TGTGCCAGCAGCGCGGGTGGTGACAGGCCGAATTCACCCCTCCACTTT
CASSAGGDRPNSPLHF
>.|.|TRBJ2-2|15|TRBV10-3
TGTGCCATCGCGGAGGGACAAAAGAACACCGGGGAGCTGTTTTTT
CAIAEGQKNTGELFF
>TRBD2|.|TRBJ2-1|16|TRBV5-3
TGTGCCAGAAGCTTGGAAGGACTAGCGGAACACAATGAGCAGTTCTTC
CARSLEGLAEHNEQFF
>.|few|TRBJ2-2|16|TRBV5-1
TGCGCCAGCAGCCCTATCGGAGTAGCGCGCACCGGGGAGCTGTTTTTT
CASSPIGVARTGELFF
>TRBD1|.|TRBJ1-6|15|TRBV2
TGTGCCAGCAGTATAACGGACAGGAAAAATTCACCCCTCCACTTT
CASSITDRKNSPLHF
>.|.|TRBJ2-2|15|TRBV9
TGTGCCAGCAGCGTAGAAGGCCTCAACACCGGGGAGCTGTTTTTT
CASSVEGLNTGELFF
>.|.|TRBJ2-5|14|TRBV28
TGTGCCAGCAGTTTTTCGGGAAGGGGAGAGACCCAGTACTTC
CASSFSGRGETQYF
>.|.|TRBJ2-7|12|TRBV10-3
TGTGCCATCAGTGAGCTGAACTACGAGCAGTACTTC
CAISELNYEQYF
>TRBD1|once|TRBJ2-5|14|TRBV19
TGTGCCAGTAGTATGGGCAGGGGGCTGGAGACCCAGTACTTC
CASSMGRGLETQYF
>.|few|TRBJ1-1|12|TRBV30
TGTGCCTGGAGTGATAGGGGGACTGAAGCTTTCTTT
CAWSDRGTEAFF
>.|.|TRBJ2-7|13|TRBV25-1
TGTGCCAGCAGTGAATGGGGGGTTAAGGGGCAGTACTTC
CASSEWGVKGQYF
>.|.|TRBJ2-1|11|TRBV20-1
TGCAGTGCTAGAGTAGGACTAGAGCAGTTCTTC
CSARVGLEQFF
>.|.|TRBJ2-3|15|TRBV18
TGTGCCAGCTCACCACAGGTAGGTGGCACAGATACGCAGTATTTT
CASSPQVGGTDTQYF
>.|.|TRBJ2-5|12|TRBV5-1
TGCGCCAGCAGCGTCTCGACGGAGACCCAGTACTTC
CASSVSTETQYF
>.|.|TRBJ2-7|14|TRBV5-5
TGTGCCAGCAGCTTGGTAGGGGCTCGGTACGAGCAGTACTTC
CASSLVGARYEQYF
>TRBD2|.|TRBJ2-1|14|TRBV5-1
TGCGCCAGCAGCTCAACTAGCGGTAACAATGAGCAGTTCTTC
CASSSTSGNNEQFF
>TRBD1|.|TRBJ2-7|15|TRBV5-1
TGCGCCAGCAGCCGCGGGCCAACAGGGGCCTACGAGCAGTACTTC
CASSRGPTGAYEQYF
>TRBD1|few|TRBJ1-1|15|TRBV7-9
TGTGCCAGCAGCCGTATGGGACAGCTGAACACTGAAGCTTTCTTT
CASSRMGQLNTEAFF